A selection of T cell receptor beta chains follows, all from one sample in a study of T cell responses to AZD1222 COVID-19 vaccine. The assay was immunoSEQ multiplex PCR, and TCRdb's table has in-frame clones only and misses some. Of around 130,000 clones in the sample, more than 75% were seen once. The sequenced sample was peripheral blood, obtained 28 days after the second AZD1222 dose. The receptors here all came from an adult who received the AZD1222 COVID-19 vaccine. The CDR3 runs from the conserved cysteine through the conserved F or W. The D gene is left open where the match is weak. Rows give clone size only sometimes, using once, few, many, or a class for an expanded clone.

v_gene	abundance	j_gene	d_gene	CDR3aa	CDR3nt
TRBV11-2	-	TRBJ1-1	-	CASSLDINTEAFF	TGTGCCAGCAGCTTAGATATTAACACTGAAGCTTTCTTT
TRBV27	-	TRBJ1-4	-	CASSFKGNRPNEKLFF	TGTGCCAGCAGTTTTAAGGGGAACAGGCCAAATGAAAAACTGTTTTTT
TRBV23-1	-	TRBJ2-7	-	CASSFLKGFDF	TGCGCCAGCAGTTTCCTGAAAGGGTTTGACTTC
TRBV19	few	TRBJ1-2	-	CASSIRVANYGYTF	TGTGCCAGTAGTATACGGGTGGCTAACTATGGCTACACCTTC
TRBV4-2	-	TRBJ2-7	-	CASSHRASEQYF	TGTGCCAGCAGCCACCGCGCGAGCGAGCAGTACTTC
TRBV18	-	TRBJ2-3	-	CASSQLGQHLPDTQYF	TGTGCCAGCTCGCAGCTGGGCCAACATCTCCCGGATACGCAGTATTTT
TRBV28	-	TRBJ1-5	-	CASSFGDQSQHF	TGTGCCAGCAGTTTTGGCGACCAGTCCCAGCATTTT
TRBV5-1	-	TRBJ2-2	-	CASSSPGPNTGELFF	TGCGCCAGCAGCTCCCCGGGACCGAACACCGGGGAGCTGTTTTTT
TRBV19	-	TRBJ1-5	TRBD1	CASRVRDSHLEAQHF	TGTGCCAGTAGAGTCCGGGACAGCCACTTGGAAGCCCAGCATTTT
TRBV2	-	TRBJ2-1	TRBD2	CASSDRTSGRNEQFF	TGTGCCAGCAGTGACCGGACTAGCGGGAGAAATGAGCAGTTCTTC
TRBV4-1	medium-sized	TRBJ1-5	-	CASSQERREYQPQHF	TGCGCCAGCAGCCAAGAGCGCAGGGAGTACCAGCCCCAGCATTTT
TRBV7-2	-	TRBJ2-3	-	CASSPGGKGTDTQYF	TGTGCCAGCAGCCCAGGTGGTAAGGGCACAGATACGCAGTATTTT
TRBV28	-	TRBJ1-4	-	CASSSTNEKLFF	TGTGCCAGCAGTTCAACTAATGAAAAACTGTTTTTT
TRBV4-2	once	TRBJ1-3	-	CASSRDSGNTIYF	TGTGCCAGCAGTCGCGACAGCGGAAACACCATATATTTT
TRBV2	once	TRBJ1-3	-	CASSPTPRFGPRSGNTIYF	TGTGCCAGCAGTCCCACCCCGAGATTTGGACCCCGCTCTGGAAACACCATATATTTT
TRBV7-2	-	TRBJ1-3	-	CASSLLSSGNTIYF	TGTGCCAGCAGCTTACTCTCCTCTGGAAACACCATATATTTT
TRBV7-2	-	TRBJ2-2	-	CASSFPNTGELFF	TGTGCCAGCAGCTTCCCAAACACCGGGGAGCTGTTTTTT
TRBV19	-	TRBJ1-2	-	CASYKRGEGYTF	TGTGCCAGTTATAAGCGGGGGGAAGGCTACACCTTC
TRBV9	-	TRBJ2-1	-	CASSALGSNEQFF	TGTGCCAGCAGCGCGCTGGGGTCCAATGAGCAGTTCTTC
TRBV6-7	once	TRBJ1-1	-	CASSYSYSKGNTEAFF	TGTGCCAGCAGTTACTCGTATTCAAAGGGAAACACTGAAGCTTTCTTT
TRBV5-1	-	TRBJ1-3	-	CASSLDLNSGNTIYF	TGCGCCAGCAGCTTGGATCTCAACTCTGGAAACACCATATATTTT
TRBV6-6	-	TRBJ2-2	-	CASSPTGAANTGELFF	TGTGCCAGCAGCCCCACAGGCGCCGCGAACACCGGGGAGCTGTTTTTT
TRBV6-1	once	TRBJ2-3	-	CASSEDLDTQYF	TGTGCCAGCAGTGAAGATTTAGATACGCAGTATTTT
TRBV12-3/TRBV12-4	once	TRBJ2-5	-	CASSPQGGETQYF	TGTGCCAGCAGTCCACAGGGTGGAGAGACCCAGTACTTC
TRBV28	-	TRBJ1-1	-	CASSSGLSTEAFF	TGTGCCAGCAGTTCAGGGTTGTCCACTGAAGCTTTCTTT
TRBV5-4	-	TRBJ2-3	TRBD2	CASNPHPGLAGGRGDTQYF	TGTGCCAGCAACCCCCACCCGGGACTAGCGGGAGGGCGTGGAGATACGCAGTATTTT
TRBV19	-	TRBJ1-2	-	CASNKGHYGYTF	TGTGCCAGTAACAAGGGGCACTATGGCTACACCTTC
TRBV19	-	TRBJ1-1	-	CASSLTGNTEAFF	TGTGCCAGTAGTCTTACCGGTAACACTGAAGCTTTCTTT
TRBV5-4	-	TRBJ1-4	-	CASSRRRGSTNEKLFF	TGTGCCAGCAGCAGAAGAAGGGGATCAACTAATGAAAAACTGTTTTTT
TRBV30	few	TRBJ2-7	-	CAWTWGQGMGEQYF	TGTGCCTGGACCTGGGGGCAGGGGATGGGGGAGCAGTACTTC
TRBV5-1	-	TRBJ1-2	TRBD1	CASSPQGNSVYGYTF	TGCGCCAGCAGCCCACAGGGGAACTCTGTCTATGGCTACACCTTC
TRBV10-2	-	TRBJ2-5	-	CASSPGYQETQYF	TGCGCCAGCAGTCCAGGCTACCAAGAGACCCAGTACTTC
TRBV7-9	-	TRBJ1-3	-	CASSLARTDGNTIYF	TGTGCCAGCAGCTTAGCCCGTACCGATGGAAACACCATATATTTT
TRBV18	-	TRBJ2-1	-	CASSPSGGSARAGEQFF	TGTGCCAGCTCACCCTCTGGTGGTAGCGCCCGCGCAGGTGAGCAGTTCTTC
TRBV6-5	-	TRBJ1-2	-	CASIPRGGRYGYTF	TGTGCCAGCATCCCCCGGGGGGGCCGCTATGGCTACACCTTC
TRBV7-2	-	TRBJ2-5	TRBD2	CASSRGVQETQYF	TGTGCCAGCAGCCGGGGGGTCCAAGAGACCCAGTACTTC
TRBV20-1	-	TRBJ2-2	-	CSASGQKSTGELFF	TGCAGTGCTAGTGGTCAGAAATCCACCGGGGAGCTGTTTTTT
TRBV28	-	TRBJ1-2	-	CASSPQGNGKGYTF	TGTGCCAGCAGCCCCCAAGGGAATGGGAAAGGCTACACCTTC
TRBV25-1	-	TRBJ2-7	-	CASSETGILYEQYF	TGTGCCAGCAGTGAAACCGGGATCCTCTACGAGCAGTACTTC
TRBV7-2	few	TRBJ1-5	-	CASSLGHGDPPQHF	TGTGCCAGCAGCTTAGGGCACGGCGATCCGCCCCAGCATTTT
TRBV27	-	TRBJ2-5	TRBD2	CASRIIAGAETQYF	TGTGCCAGCAGGATAATAGCGGGAGCAGAGACCCAGTACTTC
TRBV7-2	-	TRBJ2-7	-	CASSLGGGTGYEQYF	TGTGCCAGCAGCTTAGGGGGGGGCACAGGTTACGAGCAGTACTTC
TRBV11-2	-	TRBJ1-2	-	CASGDHWGYTF	TGTGCCAGCGGGGACCATTGGGGCTACACCTTC
TRBV5-1	-	TRBJ2-2	-	CASSLGGSTGELFF	TGCGCCAGCAGCTTGGGTGGGTCCACCGGGGAGCTGTTTTTT
TRBV19	-	TRBJ1-5	-	CASSIEGADNQPQHF	TGTGCCAGTAGTATAGAAGGTGCCGACAATCAGCCCCAGCATTTT
TRBV5-6	-	TRBJ2-7	-	CASSWVNGEQYF	TGTGCCAGCAGCTGGGTAAACGGCGAGCAGTACTTC
TRBV24-1	-	TRBJ2-7	-	CATGPGQTNEQYF	TGTGCCACCGGCCCCGGACAGACCAACGAGCAGTACTTC
TRBV28	few	TRBJ1-2	-	CASSLSYPVLYGYTF	TGTGCCAGCAGTTTATCCTATCCCGTGTTATATGGCTACACCTTC
TRBV5-5	-	TRBJ1-1	-	CASSSKTGTTEAFF	TGTGCCAGCAGCTCCAAGACAGGCACGACTGAAGCTTTCTTT
TRBV29-1	-	TRBJ1-5	-	CSVLIGNQPQHF	TGCAGCGTCCTAATAGGAAATCAGCCCCAGCATTTT
TRBV24-1	-	TRBJ2-2	TRBD1	CATSDLGGQGANTGELFF	TGTGCCACCAGTGATTTGGGGGGACAGGGGGCGAACACCGGGGAGCTGTTTTTT
TRBV28	-	TRBJ1-2	-	CASSIERGGYGYTF	TGTGCCAGCAGTATCGAGAGGGGTGGCTATGGCTACACCTTC